The 23 T cell receptor beta chains given below trace back to one sample, sequenced in a study of CD8 T cells in ankylosing spondylitis. TCRdb fed the 5' RACE reads into MiXCR, producing one record per CDR3 protein. The data show about 39,000 distinct CDR3 sequences, roughly 3% seen once. Sequenced sample: blood, either unsorted or a sorted T cell fraction (not recorded which). The source of these receptors is a male donor with ankylosing spondylitis or in good health (not recorded which).

This clonotype came up many times. V usage is TRBV3-1 and J usage is TRBJ2-7, with 9 bases lining up with TRBD2. CDR1 LGHDT and CDR2 YNNKEL come from the germline V gene (reference sequence). V gave up 0 bases and J gave up 3 bases; unmatched junction bases: 9. This CDR3 contains 17 residues. In DNA form, the CDR3 reads TGTGCCAGCAGCCAAGAGTCCCTAGCGGGGTGCATCTACGAGCAGTACGTC. It encodes CASSQESLAGCIYEQYV.

In its sample, this clonotype was seen many times. J is TRBJ2-1 and V is TRBV9, with 7 nucleotides matching TRBD1. The CDR3 runs to 14 residues. The V and J ends lost 4 bases and 2 bases, in that order; junction bases with no gene match: 3. The germline V gene encodes CDR1 SGDLS and CDR2 YYNGEE. This CDR3 reads CASSLGTAYNEQFF. The CDR3 DNA is TGTGCCAGCAGCCTCGGGACAGCCTACAATGAGCAGTTCTTC.

There are many counts of this clonotype. The chain couples TRBV9 to TRBJ2-1; D perhaps matches TRBD2 (6 bases). The V end was cut by 3 bases, the J end by 4 bases, with 14 bases between. In germline, CDR1 is SGDLS, CDR2 YYNGEE. The CDR3 has 15 residues. The CDR3 coding sequence is TGTGCCAGCAGCGGCGGGGCCCAGGGTTACAATGAGCAGTTCTTC. Encoded protein: CASSGGAQGYNEQFF.

This clonotype has at least ten counts. This chain connects TRBV9 to TRBJ2-2, with D hard to call. Trimming pared 3 bases from V and 6 bases from J, leaving 15 bases between. There are 15 residues in the CDR3. The germline V gene encodes CDR1 SGDLS and CDR2 YYNGEE. This CDR3 is CASSEPGHRPGELFF. The CDR3 DNA is TGTGCCAGCAGCGAACCGGGCCACCGTCCCGGGGAGCTGTTTTTT. Supplemented by reference TRBV9 and TRBJ2-2, the full variable domain reads DSGVTQTPKHLITATGQRVTLRCSPRSGDLSVYWYQQSLDQGLQFLIQYYNGEERAKGNILERFSAQQFPDLHSELNLSSLELGDSALYFCASSEPGHRPGELFFGEGSRLTVL.

This clonotype has a count of ten or more. V usage is TRBV9 and J usage is TRBJ1-3, with D perhaps matching TRBD1 (6 bases). This CDR3 spans 15 amino acids. Germline CDR1 is SGDLS and CDR2 is YYNGEE. V shed 2 bases and J shed 0 bases, with 9 bases lying between them. CDR3 residues: CASSVTGRSGNTIYF. CDR3 nucleotide sequence: TGTGCCAGCAGCGTGACAGGTCGCTCTGGAAACACCATATATTTT.

This clonotype was seen repeatedly, ten times or more. This chain joins TRBV9 and TRBJ2-1; TRBD2 aligns across 8 bases. CDR3 size: 17 residues. With V trimmed by 0 bases and J by 9 bases, 14 bases remained unmatched. Germline CDR1 reads SGDLS; CDR2 reads YYNGEE. The CDR3 protein is CASSVAHLGGGQGEQFF. In DNA, the CDR3 is TGTGCCAGCAGCGTAGCCCACCTCGGCGGGGGGCAAGGTGAGCAGTTCTTC.

This clonotype was observed at least ten times. The chain carries TRBV9 and TRBJ2-2; possible D gene TRBD2, 5 bases. The CDR3 sequence is 13 residues long. V lost 0 bases and J 7 bases, leaving 7 bases between the germline ends. The germline V gene encodes CDR1 SGDLS and CDR2 YYNGEE. CDR3 in amino acids: CASSVVEGGELFF. In nucleotides, the CDR3 is TGTGCCAGCAGCGTAGTTGAGGGCGGGGAGCTGTTTTTT.

At least ten counts were recorded for this clonotype. The chain joins TRBV9 to TRBJ2-1, with 12 bases that match TRBD1. The V gene end was trimmed by 3 bases and the J gene end by 9 bases; junction bases not matched to a gene: 7. Germline-derived CDR1 and CDR2 are SGDLS and YYNGEE. CDR3 length equals 15 residues. CDR3 DNA sequence: TGTGCCAGCAGCGCCCTGGGGACAGGGGGCAGTGAGCAGTTCTTC. Amino acid sequence: CASSALGTGGSEQFF. Drawing the rest from reference TRBV9 and TRBJ2-1, the complete variable domain is DSGVTQTPKHLITATGQRVTLRCSPRSGDLSVYWYQQSLDQGLQFLIQYYNGEERAKGNILERFSAQQFPDLHSELNLSSLELGDSALYFCASSALGTGGSEQFFGPGTRLTVL.

This clonotype was seen at least ten times. The gene calls are TRBV9 and TRBJ2-1; 7 nucleotides match TRBD1. Germline lookup yields CDR1 SGDLS and CDR2 YYNGEE. Trimming removed 0 bases from V and 13 bases from J; junction bases left unmatched: 4. This CDR3 has 12 residues. The DNA for the CDR3 is TGTGCCAGCAGCGTAGTAGGGACAGTCCAGTTCTTC. It is translated as CASSVVGTVQFF.

This clonotype was detected ten times or more. V is TRBV9 and J is TRBJ2-2; D unclear. Trimming removed 0 bases at V and 2 bases at J, with 26 bases between. CDR3 length equals 21 residues. Germline CDR1 is SGDLS and CDR2 is YYNGEE. The CDR3 region has the DNA TGTGCCAGCAGCGTAGGGATTGCAGGCTTCGGCTTTGGGGTAAACACCGGGGAGCTGTTTTTT. This translates into CASSVGIAGFGFGVNTGELFF.

The CDR3 loop is CASSVAGGSGANVLTF. The CDR3 nucleotides are TGTGCCAGCAGCGTGGCAGGGGGCTCTGGGGCCAACGTCCTGACTTTC. The chain recombines TRBV9 with TRBJ2-6; TRBD1 aligns across 7 bases. V dropped 2 bases and J dropped 0; count of bases not matched to a gene: 2. Per germline, CDR1 SGDLS and CDR2 YYNGEE. The CDR3 is 16 amino acids. The variable domain in full, completed from reference TRBV9 and TRBJ2-6, reads DSGVTQTPKHLITATGQRVTLRCSPRSGDLSVYWYQQSLDQGLQFLIQYYNGEERAKGNILERFSAQQFPDLHSELNLSSLELGDSALYFCASSVAGGSGANVLTFGAGSRLTVL.

This clonotype was counted many times. The gene calls are TRBV9 and TRBJ2-1; 7 bases fit TRBD2. Per the germline V gene, CDR1 is SGDLS and CDR2 is YYNGEE. V dropped 2 bases and J dropped 2; count of bases not matched to a gene: 7. This CDR3 spans 16 amino acids. Written as DNA, the CDR3 is TGTGCCAGCAGCGTTGGGCTAGCGGCCGCCTACAATGAGCAGTTCTTC. It encodes CASSVGLAAAYNEQFF.

This clonotype was found many times. The chain carries TRBV9 and TRBJ2-3; TRBD2 might be the D (7 bases). The germline V gene encodes CDR1 SGDLS and CDR2 YYNGEE. CDR3 size: 14 residues. V gave up 4 bases and J gave up 5 bases, with 14 bases separating them. CDR3 nucleotides: TGTGCCAGCAGCTCCCAAAGGGGGGGAGATACGCAGTATTTT. It yields the protein CASSSQRGGDTQYF.

This clonotype was found many times. V is TRBV9 and J is TRBJ2-2; the D gene is possibly TRBD1 (6 bases). This CDR3 is built from 13 residues. The germline V gene encodes CDR1 SGDLS and CDR2 YYNGEE. Trimming left V 0 bases short and J 7 bases short, with 7 bases between. CDR3 region: CASSVEGVGELFF. The CDR3 DNA follows: TGTGCCAGCAGCGTAGAGGGGGTCGGGGAGCTGTTTTTT.

This clonotype was found many times. The chain recombines TRBV9 with TRBJ1-5; D is unclear. CDR3 length: 14 residues. CDR1 is SGDLS, CDR2 YYNGEE, per germline. V shed 0 bases and J shed 7 bases, with 11 bases lying between them. The CDR3 is CASSVGSGNQPQHF. The CDR3 coding sequence is TGTGCCAGCAGCGTAGGTTCCGGGAACCAGCCCCAGCATTTT.

This clonotype occurred many times. The V gene is TRBV9, the J gene TRBJ2-2; 11 positions match TRBD2. With 1 base clipped from V and 5 bases from J, the junction kept 16 bases outside the gene matches. The CDR3 contains 20 residues. Germline V gene sequence: CDR1 SGDLS, CDR2 YYNGEE. CDR3 region: CASSVSPGLGLAGGTGELFF. CDR3 coding DNA: TGTGCCAGCAGCGTATCCCCGGGGCTGGGGCTAGCGGGAGGAACCGGGGAGCTGTTTTTT. Combining the CDR3 with reference TRBV9 and TRBJ2-2 gives the whole variable domain DSGVTQTPKHLITATGQRVTLRCSPRSGDLSVYWYQQSLDQGLQFLIQYYNGEERAKGNILERFSAQQFPDLHSELNLSSLELGDSALYFCASSVSPGLGLAGGTGELFFGEGSRLTVL.

Note on this clonotype: Given a much more abundant clone one base away, this may be a read error. This chain uses TRBV9 with TRBJ2-3, with 13 bases identical to TRBD2. V lost 4 bases to trimming and J lost 2 bases; unmatched junction nucleotides: 7. CDR1 is SGDLS, CDR2 YYNGEE, per germline. The CDR3 totals 17 residues. CDR3 DNA sequence: TGTGCCAGCAGCAAAACGGGACTAGCGGGGCCCACAGATACGCAGTATTTT. Protein: CASSKTGLAGPTDTQYF.

At least ten counts were recorded for this clonotype. This rearrangement joins TRBV9 to TRBJ2-1; 9 bases are shared with TRBD2. The CDR3 loop spans 14 amino acids. Germline V CDR1 and CDR2: SGDLS, YYNGEE. V dropped 2 bases and J dropped 6; count of bases not matched to a gene: 3. CDR3 coding DNA: TGTGCCAGCAGCGTTGGCGGGGGGGCCAATGAGCAGTTCTTC. It is translated as CASSVGGGANEQFF.

This clonotype was detected ten times or more. The rearrangement joins TRBV9 to TRBJ1-1; 7 bases align to TRBD1. Germline V gives CDR1 SGDLS, CDR2 YYNGEE. V lost 0 bases and J lost 4; bases outside the gene matches: 6. CDR3 size: 15 residues. The CDR3 nucleotides read TGTGCCAGCAGCGTAGTTCAAGCAGGGGGCACTGAAGCTTTCTTT. This codes for CASSVVQAGGTEAFF.

This clonotype appeared many times. V usage is TRBV9 and J usage is TRBJ2-1, with 8 positions matching TRBD2. The CDR3 totals 17 residues. Looked up from germline, CDR1 is SGDLS and CDR2 is YYNGEE. The junction had 14 bases not matched to a gene; V was cut back by 4 bases and J by 5 bases. The CDR3 here is CASSTLPPGLGDNEQFF. In DNA form, the CDR3 reads TGTGCCAGCAGCACCCTTCCCCCGGGACTAGGCGACAATGAGCAGTTCTTC.

In its sample, this clonotype was seen many times. V is TRBV9 and J is TRBJ2-6; D not resolved. Germline V gene sequence: CDR1 SGDLS, CDR2 YYNGEE. The CDR3 runs to 14 residues. Deletions cut 4 bases from V and 3 bases from J, with 8 bases between. The DNA of the CDR3 is TGTGCCAGCAGCAAGCCCGGTGGGGCCAACGTCCTGACTTTC. It is translated as CASSKPGGANVLTF.

This clonotype was recorded at least ten times. The rearrangement links TRBV9 to TRBJ2-1; 10 bases agree with TRBD1. After removal of 0 bases from V and 8 bases from J, the junction contained 8 bases not matched to a gene. Germline V CDR1 and CDR2: SGDLS, YYNGEE. The CDR3 contains 16 residues. CDR3 amino acids: CASSVAGDRGFDEQFF. The CDR3 DNA reads as TGTGCCAGCAGCGTAGCTGGGGACAGGGGCTTCGATGAGCAGTTCTTC.

The chain has TRBV9 and TRBJ1-6; D uncertain. Trimming left V 2 bases short and J 10 bases short, with 13 bases between. Per germline, CDR1 SGDLS and CDR2 YYNGEE. This CDR3 region has 14 residues. The CDR3 protein is CASSVFEGFSPLHF. CDR3 sequence (DNA): TGTGCCAGCAGCGTGTTTGAGGGTTTCTCACCCCTCCACTTT.